This T cell receptor (beta chain) stems from a study of T cell changes during pregnancy in multiple sclerosis (dated by TCRdb to between 2018 and 2021). For context, the study as a whole: The study looked at changes in the T cell repertoire across pregnancy in women with multiple sclerosis.

In the case of this clone: Its antigen has not been determined. Base qualities are not at hand, and no much larger clone is one base apart.

Library construction relied on the immunoSEQ multiplex PCR assay. In TCRdb, the immuneACCESS table is reduced to in-frame sequences with V and J assigned. These tables do not hold every clone; where another copy was compared, an unresolved V gene accounts for under half, and the others remain unexplained. The sample table shows tens of thousands of clones, and 80% to 90% are seen once. The ten largest make up over 3% of the sample. Taken from cysteine to phenylalanine, the CDR3 has 15 residues. Left in the record is the CDR3 DNA by itself, 45 bases read in frame from the first base. Per the germline V gene, SGHVS is the CDR1 and FNYEAQ is the CDR2. Germline trimming amounts to 5 bases on V and 3 bases on J, with 3 as the count of junction bases outside the gene matches.

The sequenced sample was peripheral blood, obtained before pregnancy. The chain employs TRBV7-6 and TRBJ2-7, with 14 bases aligning to TRBD2. The TCR originated in a female donor with multiple sclerosis, enrolled in a pregnancy study. CDR3 loop: CASSVGLAGGYEQYF. The DNA is as follows: TGTGCCAGCAGCGTCGGACTAGCGGGAGGCTACGAGCAGTACTTC.